This is a list of T cell receptor beta chains from one sample in a study of cytomegalovirus exposure and HLA in healthy donors. Profiling relied on immunoSEQ multiplex PCR, and the TCRdb table lists in-frame clones only, not all of them. The data contain around 250,000 clones, 90% of them singletons. The sample was PBMCs. The source of these receptors is a young woman in good health and CMV-seronegative. CDR3s include the opening cysteine and the closing phenylalanine or tryptophan. Fields, in order: V gene, J gene, D gene, clone size, CDR3 protein, CDR3 DNA. A D gene is named only where the DNA matches it firmly. Not all rows give a size; the values are once, few, many and, for expanded clones, a class.

TRBV15	TRBJ1-2	-	-	CATSRDFREGRDGYTF	TGTGCCACCAGCAGAGATTTCCGGGAGGGTCGGGATGGCTACACCTTC
TRBV9	TRBJ2-1	TRBD1	-	CASSDRQGSSYNEQFF	TGTGCCAGCAGCGACCGACAGGGGAGCTCCTACAATGAGCAGTTCTTC
TRBV4-3	TRBJ2-1	-	-	CASSLSTGRTYNEQFF	TGCGCCAGCAGCCTTTCCACAGGGCGTACCTACAATGAGCAGTTCTTC
TRBV7-9	TRBJ1-6	TRBD1	few	CASRTGTGGLISPLHF	TGTGCCAGCAGGACCGGGACAGGGGGCCTCATTTCACCCCTCCACTTT
TRBV14	TRBJ2-3	TRBD1	-	CASSTGTGGADTQYF	TGTGCCAGCAGTACCGGGACAGGGGGCGCAGATACGCAGTATTTT
TRBV1	TRBJ2-3	-	-	CTSSQEGSAGDTDTQYF	TGCACCAGCAGCCAAGAAGGATCAGCGGGGGACACAGATACGCAGTATTTT
TRBV9	TRBJ2-1	TRBD2	-	CASSVVRSGGYNEQFF	TGTGCCAGCAGCGTAGTGAGGTCGGGGGGCTACAATGAGCAGTTCTTC
TRBV28	TRBJ1-1	-	-	CASTSGGAGVNTEAFF	TGTGCCAGCACCTCAGGTGGGGCGGGGGTGAACACTGAAGCTTTCTTT
TRBV28	TRBJ2-2	TRBD1	-	CASRQGARGTGELFF	TGTGCCAGCAGACAGGGGGCGCGGGGGACCGGGGAGCTGTTTTTT
TRBV6-6	TRBJ2-5	-	-	CASSYVAVQETQYF	TGTGCCAGCAGTTACGTGGCGGTCCAAGAGACCCAGTACTTC